These 22 T cell receptor beta chains share one sample of origin, sequenced in a study of Tregs in tolerant kidney transplant recipients. Sequencing was performed with immunoSEQ multiplex PCR; in TCRdb, only in-frame clones are kept and a portion is missing. The sample has over 50,000 clones, approximately 85% seen once. The starting material was Tregs from blood, obtained before the transplant. These receptors originate from a human donor who received a combined kidney and bone marrow transplant.

The chain carries TRBV28 and TRBJ2-7; 14 bases line up with TRBD2. Germline values: CDR1 MDHEN, CDR2 SYDVKM. V was clipped by 6 bases and J by 7 bases; unmatched bases: 11. This CDR3 is built from 16 residues. The CDR3 region has the DNA TGTGCCAGCAGAGGGACTAGCGGGGGCCAACTACGAGAGCAGTACTTC. Translation: CASRGTSGGQLREQYF.

This clone has only one observation. The rearrangement joins TRBV28 to TRBJ1-1, with 10 bases matching TRBD1. The CDR3 extends over 14 amino acids. Germline loops: CDR1 MDHEN, CDR2 SYDVKM. Germline trimming cut 8 bases from V and 0 bases from J; bases unmatched to any gene: 3. The CDR3 DNA follows: TGTGCCAGCGGACAGGGGGATATGAACACTGAAGCTTTCTTT. Translated, it gives CASGQGDMNTEAFF.

The genes are TRBV6-5 and TRBJ1-3; D unclear. The CDR3 totals 15 residues. V was cut by 6 bases and J by 0 bases, with 12 bases left in between. Germline V CDR1 and CDR2: MNHEY, SVGAGI. In DNA, the CDR3 is TGTGCCAGCAGACCCCAAGCCTTCTCTGGAAACACCATATATTTT. Amino acid sequence: CASRPQAFSGNTIYF.

The V gene is TRBV5-4, the J gene TRBJ1-5; D possibly corresponds to TRBD1 (5 bases). CDR3 length equals 14 residues. Trimming pared 7 bases from V and 7 bases from J, leaving 18 bases between. The germline V gene encodes CDR1 SGHNT and CDR2 YYREEE (reference sequence). The CDR3 spells CASSRAGGGQPQHF. DNA for the CDR3: TGTGCCAGCTCCCGAGCCGGGGGTGGGCAGCCCCAGCATTTT.

This chain links TRBV9 with TRBJ1-4; D is unresolved. V lost 1 base and J lost 0, with 4 bases in between. Germline CDR1 and CDR2: SGDLS and YYNGEE. The CDR3 spans 14 residues. The CDR3 sequence: CASSVSATNEKLFF. The CDR3 nucleotides are TGTGCCAGCAGCGTAAGTGCAACTAATGAAAAACTGTTTTTT. Full variable domain (remainder filled in from reference TRBV9 and TRBJ1-4): DSGVTQTPKHLITATGQRVTLRCSPRSGDLSVYWYQQSLDQGLQFLIQYYNGEERAKGNILERFSAQQFPDLHSELNLSSLELGDSALYFCASSVSATNEKLFFGSGTQLSVL.

The genes are TRBV5-1 and TRBJ2-1, with 11 bases that match TRBD2. The CDR3 is 15 amino acids. Germline V lookup: CDR1 SGHRS, CDR2 YFSETQ. Trimming cost V 4 bases and J 6 bases; bases outside gene matches: 6. The chain's CDR3 is CASSQGLAGANEQFF. The CDR3 DNA follows: TGCGCCAGCAGCCAAGGACTAGCGGGTGCCAATGAGCAGTTCTTC.

This chain links TRBV5-1 with TRBJ1-2; TRBD1 matches at 10 bases. Trimming cost V 5 bases and J 0 bases; bases outside gene matches: 1. This CDR3 spans 14 amino acids. Germline V gene sequence: CDR1 SGHRS, CDR2 YFSETQ. The CDR3 coding sequence is TGCGCCAGCAGGGGGACAGGGGCTAACTATGGCTACACCTTC. As protein: CASRGTGANYGYTF.

This clone was detected a few times. This chain uses TRBV6-5 with TRBJ2-7; 9 nucleotides line up with TRBD1. This CDR3 comprises 14 residues. Per germline, CDR1 MNHEY and CDR2 SVGAGI. V was pared by 3 bases and J by 9 bases, with 9 bases of the junction left unmatched. The CDR3 reads CASSYTGGWGGQYF. The CDR3 bases are TGTGCCAGCAGTTATACAGGGGGCTGGGGGGGGCAGTACTTC.

This chain uses TRBV11-3 with TRBJ1-4, with D unresolved. There are 13 residues in the CDR3. Germline CDR1 is SGHNT and CDR2 is YENEEA. Trimming stripped 5 bases from V and 8 bases from J, with 12 bases between. CDR3 sequence reads: CASSLSPGEKLFF. CDR3 bases: TGTGCCAGCAGCCTCTCCCCGGGGGAAAAACTGTTTTTT. The variable domain in full, with the rest retrieved from reference TRBV11-3 and TRBJ1-4, is EAGVVQSPRYKIIEKKQPVAFWCNPISGHNTLYWYLQNLGQGPELLIRYENEEAVDDSQLPKDRFSAERLKGVDSTLKIQPAELGDSAVYLCASSLSPGEKLFFGSGTQLSVL.

This chain connects TRBV11-3 to TRBJ2-1; 7 nucleotides agree with TRBD2. Per the germline V gene, CDR1 is SGHNT and CDR2 is YENEEA. The CDR3 is 16 residues long. Germline trimming cut 5 bases from V and 6 bases from J; bases unmatched to any gene: 13. Here the CDR3 reads CASSTSSGPKRNEQFF. The CDR3 coding sequence is TGTGCCAGCAGCACCTCTAGCGGCCCAAAACGCAATGAGCAGTTCTTC.

Only one count was recorded for this clone. The chain combines TRBV5-1 with TRBJ1-2; 8 bases match TRBD1. Germline values: CDR1 SGHRS, CDR2 YFSETQ. With 4 bases clipped from V and 4 bases from J, the junction kept 9 bases outside the gene matches. This CDR3 comprises 15 residues. The CDR3 is CASSAQQGETYGYTF. The DNA for the CDR3 is TGCGCCAGCAGCGCCCAACAGGGGGAGACCTATGGCTACACCTTC.

J is TRBJ1-3 and V is TRBV5-6, with D unresolved. V was clipped by 2 bases and J by 3 bases, with 3 bases between them. The CDR3 runs to 12 residues. CDR1 and CDR2 (germline): SGHDT, YYEEEE. CDR3 in amino acids: CASSFRGNTIYF. The DNA for the CDR3 is TGTGCCAGCAGCTTTCGTGGAAACACCATATATTTT.

The rearrangement joins TRBV5-6 to TRBJ1-4; 9 bases match TRBD1. This CDR3 spans 17 amino acids. After removal of 0 bases from V and 5 bases from J, the junction contained 8 bases not matched to a gene. Germline V gives CDR1 SGHDT, CDR2 YYEEEE. DNA for the CDR3: TGTGCCAGCAGCTTGGAAGGTGGGGACAGGGTAAATGAAAAACTGTTTTTT. Its translation is CASSLEGGDRVNEKLFF.

Only a few counts were recorded for this clone. The chain uses TRBV11-2 and TRBJ2-1, with D perhaps TRBD2 (5 bases). CDR1 is SGHAT and CDR2 is FQNNGV in the germline V gene. Trimming shortened V by 1 base and J by 7 bases, and 8 bases separated the two germline ends. The CDR3 has 13 amino acids. Here the CDR3 reads CASSLGPGNEQFF. The CDR3 DNA follows: TGTGCCAGCAGCTTAGGACCGGGGAATGAGCAGTTCTTC.

The chain uses TRBV2 and TRBJ1-2, with D unclear. Trimming stripped 0 bases from V and 6 bases from J, with 11 bases between. The germline CDR1 and CDR2 sequences are SNHLY and FYNNEI. The CDR3 totals 14 residues. The DNA of the CDR3 is TGTGCCAGCAGTGAAGCGCTTCCAGCCAATGGCTACACCTTC. This gives the protein CASSEALPANGYTF.

The chain combines TRBV25-1 with TRBJ2-7; TRBD1 agrees at 9 bases. Germline V gene sequence: CDR1 MGHDK, CDR2 SYGVNS. V lost 4 bases and J lost 6; bases outside the gene matches: 7. CDR3 length: 14 amino acids. For the CDR3, the DNA is TGTGCCAGCAGTGTAACAGGGGGCCTCGGCGAGCAGTACTTC. Translated: CASSVTGGLGEQYF.

This chain uses TRBV27 with TRBJ2-3; weak D call: TRBD2 (6 bases). The CDR3 runs 16 residues. CDR1 and CDR2 from the germline V gene are MNHEY and SMNVEV (reference sequence). The V gene lost 5 bases and the J gene lost 2 bases, with 17 bases spanning the gap. The CDR3 DNA reads TGTGCCAGCAGTACCCGGGGTAGCGGCCTCACAGATACGCAGTATTTT. Protein sequence: CASSTRGSGLTDTQYF.

Here the CDR3 reads CASSFRNSPLHF. The CDR3 nucleotides read TGTGCCAGCAGTTTCCGTAATTCACCCCTCCACTTT. The gene calls are TRBV5-6 and TRBJ1-6; no definite D call. Germline V lookup: CDR1 SGHDT, CDR2 YYEEEE. This CDR3 is built from 12 residues. V dropped 5 bases and J dropped 6 bases, with 6 bases sitting between them.

The V gene is TRBV27, the J gene TRBJ2-3, with a tentative D call TRBD1 (6 bases). CDR3 size: 15 residues. Germline assignment: CDR1 MNHEY and CDR2 SMNVEV (reference sequence). V was shortened by 4 bases and J by 2 bases, with 13 bases between the two germline ends. The CDR3 DNA follows: TGTGCCAGCAGTTCGCCCCGGGACAACACAGATACGCAGTATTTT. Amino acid sequence: CASSSPRDNTDTQYF.

The chain employs TRBV5-4 and TRBJ1-2; 7 nucleotides align to TRBD1. The CDR3 has 15 residues. CDR1 is SGHNT and CDR2 is YYREEE in the germline V gene (reference sequence). Germline trimming cut 0 bases from V and 4 bases from J; bases unmatched to any gene: 6. CDR3 coding DNA: TGTGCCAGCAGCTTGGCAGGCAGGGGGACCTATGGCTACACCTTC. It yields the protein CASSLAGRGTYGYTF.

The genes are TRBV5-1 and TRBJ2-3; no clear D gene. V gave up 0 bases and J gave up 0 bases, with 11 bases separating them. The CDR3 has 16 amino acids. Germline lookup yields CDR1 SGHRS and CDR2 YFSETQ. This CDR3 is CASSLGARPSTDTQYF. In DNA, the CDR3 is TGCGCCAGCAGCTTGGGAGCCCGACCAAGCACAGATACGCAGTATTTT.

The J gene is TRBJ1-1, the V gene TRBV28; 7 positions agree with TRBD1. CDR3 size: 12 residues. With 6 bases clipped from V and 10 bases from J, the junction kept 8 bases outside the gene matches. The germline V gene encodes CDR1 MDHEN and CDR2 SYDVKM. CDR3 sequence: CASRNSRGRAFF. CDR3 coding DNA: TGTGCCAGCAGAAATAGTAGGGGGCGAGCTTTCTTT.